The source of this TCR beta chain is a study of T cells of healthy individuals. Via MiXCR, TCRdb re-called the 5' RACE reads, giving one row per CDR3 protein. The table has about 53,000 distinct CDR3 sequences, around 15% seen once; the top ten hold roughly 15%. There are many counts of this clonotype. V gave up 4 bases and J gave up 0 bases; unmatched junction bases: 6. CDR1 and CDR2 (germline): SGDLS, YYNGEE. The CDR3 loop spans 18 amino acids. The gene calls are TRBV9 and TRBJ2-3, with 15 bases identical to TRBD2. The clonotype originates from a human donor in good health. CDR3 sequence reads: CASSSGLAGGTSTDTQYF. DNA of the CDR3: TGTGCCAGCAGCAGTGGACTAGCGGGAGGGACTAGCACAGATACGCAGTATTTT.